A few counts support the clone carrying this T cell receptor beta chain. Its antigen is undetermined. Clones were read by immunoSEQ multiplex PCR, and TCRdb kept only the in-frame ones, dropping some. The sample holds about 100,000 clones, 85% to 90% seen once. These data come from a study of T cell responses to AZD1222 COVID-19 vaccine. About the research overall: Combined were second doses at about 4 or about 12 weeks. Whole-study findings and limits: The CD4 TCRs associated with vaccination extended across spike and predominated at 160-218 and 743-854. A rise in Spike-specific TCR breadth and depth followed two AZD1222 doses.

CDR3 size: 12 residues. CDR1 and CDR2 (germline): DFQATT, SNEGSKA (reference sequence). V dropped 3 bases and J dropped 3 bases, with 8 bases sitting between them. The chain has TRBV20-1 and TRBJ1-1; D gene unclear. The TCR was taken from an adult in good health. The input for sequencing was peripheral blood, taken on day 0 of AZD1222 vaccination. The CDR3 coding sequence is TGCAGTGCTAGTGGGCGGGACACTGAAGCTTTCTTT. Translating it yields CSASGRDTEAFF.